What follows are 4 T cell receptor beta chains derived from one specimen sequenced in a study of CD8+ T cells in alopecia areata. RNA, once extracted, was reverse transcribed into cDNA for use as the sequencing template. Measured with immunoSEQ multiplex PCR; TCRdb has only the in-frame clones, and not every one. The sample was found to contain around 300,000 clones, and every one recurs. Cutaneous lymph nodes were pooled and cells sorted by CD4, CD8alpha, NKG2D, NKG2ACE and more. Input material: CD4+ T cells sorted from a lymph node. These receptors originate from a C3H/HeJ mouse with alopecia areata. The strain's MHC haplotype is H2-k.

In regard to this clone: Gene names are mouse gene names. The CDR3 extends 4 residues past the end of the read, so its final part is completed from the germline J gene. V gene TRBV13-1 combines with J gene TRBJ2-3; D gene ambiguous. This CDR3 region has 16 residues. Germline V lookup: CDR1 NSHNY, CDR2 SYGAGN. Trimming left V 3 bases short and J 0 bases short, with 14 bases between. The CDR3 protein is CASSAHSLSSAETLYF. Incomplete CDR3 DNA: TGTGCCAGCAGTGCCCACAGTTTATCTAGTGCAGAA.

With respect to this clone: The gene names given are mouse names. CDR3 bases read: TGTGCCAGCAGCCAGATGGACAGCGGGGAC. Its protein is CASSQMDSGD. The full CDR3 reads CASSQMDSGDTQYF. This rearrangement joins TRBV5 to TRBJ2-5; D might be TRBD1 (6 bases). The CDR3 end falls 4 residues outside the read, so it is completed with the germline J gene. In germline, CDR1 is LGHNA, CDR2 YNLKQL (reference sequence). The CDR3 length is 14 residues.

In the case of this clone: The gene names given are mouse names. Read sequence stops 4 residues before the CDR3 end, and the germline J gene provides the missing end. This specimen includes other DNA sequences encoding the same CDR3. The chain carries TRBV19 and TRBJ2-3; 11 bases match TRBD2. Trimming at V came to 5 bases and at J to 3 bases, leaving 5 bases not matched to a gene. Germline loops: CDR1 FNHDT, CDR2 SITEND (reference sequence). There are 15 residues in the CDR3. The CDR3 here is CASSPDWGGAETLYF. The part of the CDR3 DNA that was read is TGTGCCAGCAGCCCAGACTGGGGGGGGGCAGAA.

In the case of this clone: Mouse germline and gene names are used. The read is 4 residues too short to cover the CDR3 end, so that end is filled in from the germline J gene. Other DNA variants within this sample encode the same CDR3. This rearrangement joins TRBV1 to TRBJ2-1; 9 bases align to TRBD2. This CDR3 contains 16 residues. Per the germline V gene, CDR1 is NSQYPW and CDR2 is LRSPGD (reference sequence). The V and J ends lost 2 bases and 1 base, in that order; junction bases with no gene match: 3. The CDR3 bases that were read are TGCACCTGCAGTGCAACGGACTGGGGCAACTATGCT. Protein sequence: CTCSATDWGNYA. The whole CDR3 region reads CTCSATDWGNYAEQFF. The whole variable domain, remainder taken from reference TRBV1 and TRBJ2-1, is VTLLEQNPRWRLVPRGQAVNLRCILKNSQYPWMSWYQQDLQKQLQWLFTLRSPGDKEVKSLPGADYLATRVTDTELRLQVANMSQGRTLYCTCSATDWGNYAEQFFGPGTRLTVL.